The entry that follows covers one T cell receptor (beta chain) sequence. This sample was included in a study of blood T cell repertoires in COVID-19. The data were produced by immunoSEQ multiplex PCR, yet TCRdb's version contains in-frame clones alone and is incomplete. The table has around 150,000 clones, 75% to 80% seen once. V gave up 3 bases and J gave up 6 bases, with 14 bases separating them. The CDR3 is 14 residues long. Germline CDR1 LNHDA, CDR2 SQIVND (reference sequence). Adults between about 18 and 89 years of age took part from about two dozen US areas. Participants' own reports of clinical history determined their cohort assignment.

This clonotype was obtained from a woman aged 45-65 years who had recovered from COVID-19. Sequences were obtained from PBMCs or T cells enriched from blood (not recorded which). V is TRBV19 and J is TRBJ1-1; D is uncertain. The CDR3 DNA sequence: TGTGCCAGTAGTATCGGAGGGTCTGGCTCTGAAGCTTTCTTT. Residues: CASSIGGSGSEAFF. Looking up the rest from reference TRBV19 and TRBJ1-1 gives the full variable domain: DGGITQSPKYLFRKEGQNVTLSCEQNLNHDAMYWYRQDPGQGLRLIYYSQIVNDFQKGDIAEGYSVSREKKESFPLTVTSAQKNPTAFYLCASSIGGSGSEAFFGQGTRLTVV.